This T cell receptor (beta chain) was sequenced in a study of CD8 T cells in acute hepatitis C reinfection (dated by TCRdb to the early 2020s). In the study overall: The TCRbeta repertoire of CD8+ T cells specific for the HCV NS3-1073 epitope was profiled during acute infection and after viral clearance. Follow-up samples were taken from 8 spontaneous resolvers who had cleared HCV, at least 347 days after the estimated infection. Paired acute and follow-up samples were contributed by four spontaneous resolvers.

General findings and caveats noted by the study authors: Thirteen public clonotypes were found regardless of outcome, and V04-02/J02-02 was used by one public clonotype. Few CDR3 sequences were shared with other epitopes, and differences in sequencing approaches may have limited exact matching. High diversity was observed in NS3-1073 specific repertoires, and no significant differences in diversity were found between acute resolver, follow-up resolver and acute chronic samples. All groups showed preferential use of the TRBV04 and TRBV06 gene families, a pattern that overrepresentation in the naive pool did not explain. Because bulk sequencing covered only the TCRbeta chain, the alphabeta pairing of the public clonotypes could not be determined. Follow-up repertoires were not available for chronically infected subjects, because NS3-1073 specific cells were too rare to be sorted.

Including the terminal cysteine and phenylalanine, the CDR3 comprises 15 residues. Only the CDR3 portion is preserved as DNA: 45 bases, with reading frame beginning at the first base. The V and J ends are trimmed by 0 bases and 6 bases, leaving 15 bases between them. CDR1 and CDR2, looked up from the germline V gene, are SGHAT and FQNNGV. Genomic DNA was extracted from the FACS-sorted cells, and the TCRbeta chains were sequenced by the commercial immunoSEQ service. Turning to the authors' computational methods: The repertoire data were analyzed using ImmunoSEQ Analyzer software v3.0 and R v3.5.1. Only productive rearrangements were analyzed, because any sequences with stop codons or out-of-frame rearrangements were filtered out. Simpson diversity, Shannon entropy, CDR3 length and nucleotide addition metrics were obtained from the sequencing provider. Based on frequency, clonotypes were placed into dominant, sub-dominant, low or lowest abundance groups, and clonotypes under 0.1% were left out of most analyses. Any CDR3 amino acid clonotype present in at least two subjects at a cumulative frequency of at least 0.5% was labeled public. Sourced from immuneACCESS, this table was stored by TCRdb with only in-frame sequences that have V and J called. A share of the clones is absent; for the studies checked, an unresolved V gene accounts for under half, and the remainder has no known explanation. Clone size and V and J calls were adopted from that table, with D and trimming inferred from the DNA. A total of 350 to 450 clones appear in this sample, around 70% of them only once. The top ten hold 9% to 14% of the sample.

This clone has more than one count but fewer than ten. No much larger clonotype is one base removed from it; base qualities were not supplied. What this sample's time point label stands for: at least 347 days after estimated infection, following spontaneous clearance. HCV-specific TCR repertoires were characterized directly ex vivo, and the sequenced cells were not expanded in vitro beforehand. Enrolled in the Montreal Hepatitis C Cohort (HEPCO) in Canada, the donors were people who inject drugs, and these donors were followed every 3 months. Acute primary HCV infection was defined by a positive HCV RNA or antibody test following a negative test within the previous 24 weeks. HCV-specific cells were stained with a PE-labeled tetramer loaded with the NS3 peptide spanning residues 1073-1081. Surface staining used CD3, CD8 and CD45RO antibodies, with an aqua fixable dye to exclude dead cells. Fewer than ten spontaneous resolvers, defined by HCV RNA clearance within 24 weeks, were included in the cohort. From thawed, previously cryostored peripheral blood mononuclear cells, CD8+ T cells were purified through negative selection performed by means of the MACS CD8+ T cell Isolation Kit. A BD FACSAria II cell sorter was used to sort the cells.

The receptor's source is a man aged 35-49 years who spontaneously cleared hepatitis C infection. The V and J genes are TRBV11-2 and TRBJ2-7; D gene: possibly TRBD1, on 5 matching bases. The source was HCV NS3-1073 tetramer-sorted CD8+ T cells from PBMCs, collected at follow-up. The cell subset or site label on this specimen signifies: FACS-sorted NS3-1073 tetramer+ CD8+ T cells. The nucleotides are TGTGCCAGCAGCTTAGAGGCAGGGCACTGGGGCGAGCAGTACTTC. This codes for CASSLEAGHWGEQYF.